This T cell receptor beta chain was recorded in a study of blood T cells in healthy people across ages. Study conclusions and caveats: Long-lived donors had more naive CD4+ cells and higher diversity than aged donors. Considered underestimates were the diversity estimates obtained from one million T cells.

Using a J-beta primer mix together with a sample-barcoded 5' primer, a second PCR was run for about 6 to 12 cycles. A 12-random-nucleotide template-switch adaptor tagged each cDNA molecule. TCRdb re-called the 5' RACE reads with MiXCR, one entry per CDR3 protein. Of hundreds of thousands of distinct CDR3 sequences in the sample, about 40% were seen once. This clonotype was recorded only once. Antigen: not known. The CDR3 has 14 amino acids. Per sample, a minimum of 6 million PBMCs were isolated. The J gene is TRBJ1-5, the V gene TRBV21-1. TRBV21-1 is deemed a pseudogene. Sequencing was carried out using blood. This receptor was identified in a woman aged 60 to 75 in good health. CDR3 sequence: CASITAMGQSAQHF. The CDR3, as DNA: TGTGCCAGCATCACAGCCATGGGACAATCAGCCCAGCATTTT.